Listed below are T cell receptor beta chains from one sample, sequenced in a study of blood T cell repertoires in COVID-19. TCRdb's copy holds only in-frame clones and misses some; the assay was immunoSEQ multiplex PCR. The sample carries over 85,000 clones, roughly 80% recorded once. The sample consisted of peripheral blood. The receptors were sampled from a human donor in a cohort sampled during active COVID-19. The CDR3 runs from the conserved cysteine through the conserved F or W. The D gene is left open where the match is weak. Only some rows state a clone size, as once, few, many or a class for expanded clones.

CDR3 length	D gene	V gene	clone size	J gene	CDR3 protein	CDR3 DNA
13	NA	TRBV19	once	TRBJ2-7	CASSIQGHYEQYF	TGTGCCAGTAGTATACAGGGGCATTACGAGCAGTACTTC
14	NA	TRBV10-2	NA	TRBJ2-3	CASSGTGVGHTQYF	TGCGCCAGCAGTGGCACGGGAGTTGGCCATACGCAGTATTTT
14	NA	TRBV5-4	NA	TRBJ2-7	CASSPTLPPNEQYF	TGTGCCAGCAGCCCGACATTACCCCCAAACGAGCAGTACTTC
13	NA	TRBV5-4	NA	TRBJ2-1	CASSPRGGNEQFF	TGTGCCAGCAGCCCCCGAGGAGGAAATGAGCAGTTCTTC
15	TRBD2	TRBV6-6	NA	TRBJ2-1	CASLFREGKYNEQFF	TGTGCCAGCCTTTTCCGGGAGGGGAAATACAATGAGCAGTTCTTC
15	TRBD1	TRBV11-2	NA	TRBJ2-7	CASSRWGQTTYEQYF	TGTGCCAGCAGCCGGTGGGGACAGACCACCTACGAGCAGTACTTC
11	NA	TRBV7-8	NA	TRBJ2-5	CASSPAETQYF	TGTGCCAGCAGCCCCGCGGAGACCCAGTACTTC
14	NA	TRBV5-1	once	TRBJ2-2	CASASEPDTGELFF	TGCGCCAGCGCTAGCGAGCCAGACACCGGGGAGCTGTTTTTT
16	TRBD2	TRBV7-8	NA	TRBJ2-7	CASSPTAGVSSYEQYF	TGTGCCAGCAGCCCTACCGCGGGGGTAAGCTCCTACGAGCAGTACTTC
15	TRBD2	TRBV20-1	NA	TRBJ2-3	CSASGTSGSTDTQYF	TGCAGTGCTAGTGGGACTAGCGGTTCCACAGATACGCAGTATTTT
17	TRBD2	TRBV4-1	NA	TRBJ2-7	CASSQSGGGGRAYEQYF	TGCGCCAGCAGCCAATCCGGGGGGGGCGGGAGAGCCTACGAGCAGTACTTC
12	NA	TRBV2	NA	TRBJ1-2	CASSATGYGYTF	TGTGCCAGCAGTGCAACCGGGTATGGCTACACCTTC
14	NA	TRBV11-2	NA	TRBJ1-2	CASSPGTAFYGYTF	TGTGCCAGCAGCCCCGGTACAGCTTTCTATGGCTACACCTTC
17	TRBD2	TRBV28	NA	TRBJ2-7	CASSLGGLGTSGGEQYF	TGTGCCAGCAGTTTGGGTGGACTCGGGACTAGTGGTGGCGAGCAGTACTTC
12	TRBD1	TRBV19	NA	TRBJ2-5	CASATGEETQYF	TGTGCCAGCGCGACAGGGGAGGAGACCCAGTACTTC
15	NA	TRBV4-1	once	TRBJ1-2	CASSQDGAGRYGYTF	TGCGCCAGCAGCCAAGATGGGGCAGGTCGTTATGGCTACACCTTC
14	NA	TRBV7-9	NA	TRBJ1-5	CASSSRSSNQPQHF	TGTGCCAGCAGCTCACGGTCTAGCAATCAGCCCCAGCATTTT
17	NA	TRBV4-1	NA	TRBJ1-2	CASSQESPAQAIYGYTF	TGCGCCAGCAGCCAAGAAAGCCCGGCGCAGGCGATCTATGGCTACACCTTC
18	TRBD2	TRBV4-1	NA	TRBJ2-5	CASSQEKYVATSGETQYF	TGCGCCAGCAGCCAAGAGAAGTACGTGGCGACTAGCGGGGAGACCCAGTACTTC
15	TRBD1	TRBV27	NA	TRBJ2-3	CASSYRGLLGDTQYF	TGTGCCAGCAGCTACAGGGGCCTCCTCGGCGATACGCAGTATTTT
15	TRBD1	TRBV7-9	NA	TRBJ1-2	CASSLEAGQPYGYTF	TGTGCCAGCAGCTTAGAGGCGGGACAGCCCTATGGCTACACCTTC
14	TRBD1	TRBV5-1	NA	TRBJ1-1	CASSPLGTGTEAFF	TGCGCCAGCAGCCCCCTTGGGACAGGCACTGAAGCTTTCTTT
15	NA	TRBV19	few	TRBJ1-3	CASSITVISGNTIYF	TGTGCCAGTAGTATCACAGTGATCTCTGGAAACACCATATATTTT
14	TRBD1	TRBV25-1	once	TRBJ1-1	CASKTGGGGTEAFF	TGTGCCAGCAAAACAGGGGGAGGGGGGACTGAAGCTTTCTTT
14	NA	TRBV5-1	NA	TRBJ1-1	CASSLGGREHEAFF	TGCGCCAGCAGCTTGGGGGGGCGTGAGCATGAAGCTTTCTTT
14	TRBD2	TRBV10-1	NA	TRBJ2-1	CASSERTSRNEQFF	TGCGCCAGCAGTGAGAGGACTAGCAGGAATGAGCAGTTCTTC
14	TRBD1	TRBV19	NA	TRBJ1-5	CASSLDRASQPQHF	TGTGCCAGTAGTTTGGACAGGGCAAGCCAGCCCCAGCATTTT
12	NA	TRBV4-3	NA	TRBJ2-1	CASSQARALQFF	TGCGCCAGCAGCCAGGCCAGGGCATTACAGTTCTTC
15	NA	TRBV2	NA	TRBJ2-3	CASRAARTSTDTQYF	TGTGCCAGCAGGGCGGCGCGGACAAGCACAGATACGCAGTATTTT
15	TRBD1	TRBV3-1/TRBV3-2	NA	TRBJ2-1	CASSPTGGVDNEQFF	TGTGCCAGCAGTCCAACAGGGGGCGTCGACAATGAGCAGTTCTTC
19	NA	TRBV21-1	NA	TRBJ2-7	CASSKGWGLAGERSYEQYF	TGTGCCAGCAGCAAAGGTTGGGGACTAGCGGGAGAGAGGTCCTACGAGCAGTACTTC
16	TRBD2	TRBV7-9	many	TRBJ2-1	CASSSFSGRAYNEQFF	TGTGCCAGCAGCTCTTTTAGCGGGAGGGCCTACAATGAGCAGTTCTTC
19	TRBD2	TRBV19	few	TRBJ2-7	CASSAGGRAYRASPYEQYF	TGTGCCAGTAGTGCCGGCGGGAGGGCCTACAGAGCCTCCCCCTACGAGCAGTACTTC
14	TRBD1	TRBV3-1/TRBV3-2	NA	TRBJ2-7	CASSQAGTVYEQYF	TGTGCCAGCAGTCAAGCTGGGACAGTATACGAGCAGTACTTC
14	NA	TRBV5-5	NA	TRBJ2-5	CASSLAAGQETQYF	TGTGCCAGCAGCTTGGCGGCAGGCCAAGAGACCCAGTACTTC
15	NA	TRBV5-1	NA	TRBJ1-1	CASSLEQGSNTEAFF	TGCGCCAGCAGCTTGGAGCAGGGATCGAACACTGAAGCTTTCTTT
16	TRBD2	TRBV19	NA	TRBJ2-2	CASSRGRTSDDRELFF	TGTGCCAGTAGCAGGGGCCGGACTAGCGATGACCGGGAGCTGTTTTTT